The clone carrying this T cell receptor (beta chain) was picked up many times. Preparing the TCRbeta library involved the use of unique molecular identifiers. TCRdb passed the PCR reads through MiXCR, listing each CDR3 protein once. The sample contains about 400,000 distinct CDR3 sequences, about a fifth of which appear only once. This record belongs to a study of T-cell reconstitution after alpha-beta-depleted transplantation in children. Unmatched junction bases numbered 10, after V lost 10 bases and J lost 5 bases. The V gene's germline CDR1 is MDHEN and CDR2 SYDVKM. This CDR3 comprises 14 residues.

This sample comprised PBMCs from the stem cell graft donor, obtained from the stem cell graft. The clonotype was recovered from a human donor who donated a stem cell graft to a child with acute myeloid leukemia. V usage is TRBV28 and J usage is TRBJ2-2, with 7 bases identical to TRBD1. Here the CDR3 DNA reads TGTGCCACCACAGGGGTTTCCCAAACCGGGGAGCTGTTTTTT. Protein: CATTGVSQTGELFF.